The sequence of this T cell receptor beta chain was determined in a study of cytomegalovirus exposure and HLA in healthy donors. The study, taken as a whole, reports: Across donors, most TCRs were seen rarely, yet some public ones were widespread. In vitro data verified a few CMV-associated chains as specific for CMV antigens.

Generated by immunoSEQ multiplex PCR, the TCRdb table keeps only in-frame clones and is missing some. The sample lists roughly 150,000 clones, around nine tenths occurring once. Germline V lookup: CDR1 SGHTA, CDR2 FQGNSA. The CDR3 extends over 16 amino acids. The trim removed 2 bases at V and 4 bases at J, leaving 7 bases unmatched. The donors were part of the validation cohort of more than 90 subjects. That cohort was separate from the first cohort, which comprised some 670 subjects. With respect to this clone: Antigen: not known.

The sample comprised PBMCs. The TCR sequence derives from a man younger than 35 in good health and CMV-seronegative. V gene TRBV7-2 combines with J gene TRBJ1-2, with 10 bases lining up with TRBD1. Written as DNA, the CDR3 is TGTGCCAGCAGCTTATTCGACAGGGGGCTACCCTATGGCTACACCTTC. Amino acid sequence: CASSLFDRGLPYGYTF.